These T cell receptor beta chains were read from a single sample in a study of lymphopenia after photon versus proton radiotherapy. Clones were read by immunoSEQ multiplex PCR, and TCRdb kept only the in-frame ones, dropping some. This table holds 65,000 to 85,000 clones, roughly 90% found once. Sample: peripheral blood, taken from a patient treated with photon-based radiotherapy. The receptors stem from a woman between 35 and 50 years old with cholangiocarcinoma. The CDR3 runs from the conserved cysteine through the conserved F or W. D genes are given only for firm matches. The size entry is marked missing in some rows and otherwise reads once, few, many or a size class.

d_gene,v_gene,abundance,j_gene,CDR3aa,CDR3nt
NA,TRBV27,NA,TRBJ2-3,CASSSTRKPTDTQYF,TGTGCCAGCAGTTCCACTAGAAAACCCACAGATACGCAGTATTTT
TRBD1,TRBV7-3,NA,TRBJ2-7,CASSFDRVNEQYF,TGTGCCAGCAGCTTCGACAGGGTCAACGAGCAGTACTTC
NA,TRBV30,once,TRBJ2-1,CAYGSGYNEQFF,TGTGCCTACGGGTCAGGGTACAATGAGCAGTTCTTC
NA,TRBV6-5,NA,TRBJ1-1,CASSYTGQMNTEAFF,TGTGCCAGCAGTTACACCGGGCAGATGAACACTGAAGCTTTCTTT
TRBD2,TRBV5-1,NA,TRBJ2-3,CASSLSLAGNTDTQYF,TGCGCCAGCAGCTTGTCCCTAGCGGGGAACACAGATACGCAGTATTTT
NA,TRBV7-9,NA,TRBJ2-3,CASSPDRAGTQYF,TGTGCCAGCAGCCCGGACAGAGCGGGTACGCAGTATTTT
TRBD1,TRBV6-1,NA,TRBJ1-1,CASSEGWGQRNTEAFF,TGTGCCAGCAGTGAAGGATGGGGACAGCGGAACACTGAAGCTTTCTTT
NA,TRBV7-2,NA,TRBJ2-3,CASSLDAGTDTQYF,TGTGCCAGCAGCTTAGATGCAGGGACAGATACGCAGTATTTT
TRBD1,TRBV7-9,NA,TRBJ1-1,CASTAGRGLMNTEAFF,TGTGCCAGCACCGCAGGGAGGGGGCTCATGAACACTGAAGCTTTCTTT
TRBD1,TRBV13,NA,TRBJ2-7,CASSLTGVSEQYF,TGTGCCAGCAGCCTGACAGGGGTTTCCGAGCAGTACTTC
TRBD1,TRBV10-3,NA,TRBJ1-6,CAISESGQGNSPLHF,TGTGCCATCAGTGAGTCGGGACAGGGGAATTCACCCCTCCACTTT
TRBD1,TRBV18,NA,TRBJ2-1,CASQEGGTGIYNEQFF,TGTGCCAGCCAAGAGGGGGGGACAGGGATTTACAATGAGCAGTTCTTC
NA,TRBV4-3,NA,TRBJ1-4,CASSQGLTGGEKLFF,TGCGCCAGCAGCCAAGGGTTGACAGGCGGTGAAAAACTGTTTTTT
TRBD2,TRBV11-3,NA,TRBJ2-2,CASSLIGGAGELFF,TGTGCCAGCAGCTTAATTGGGGGGGCCGGGGAGCTGTTTTTT
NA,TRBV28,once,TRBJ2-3,CASTTNSGSTDTQYF,TGTGCCAGCACGACAAATAGCGGTAGCACAGATACGCAGTATTTT
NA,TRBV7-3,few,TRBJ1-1,CASSFGQTTEAFF,TGTGCCAGCAGCTTTGGACAGACCACTGAAGCTTTCTTT
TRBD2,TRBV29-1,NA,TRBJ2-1,CSVGISGGPYNEQFF,TGCAGCGTAGGAATTAGCGGGGGACCCTACAATGAGCAGTTCTTC
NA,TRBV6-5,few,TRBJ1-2,CASMGGGYGYTF,TGTGCCAGCATGGGGGGAGGTTATGGCTACACCTTC
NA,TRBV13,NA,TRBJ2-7,CASSSTGRTNSYEQYF,TGTGCCAGCAGCTCCACAGGTCGTACTAACTCCTACGAGCAGTACTTC
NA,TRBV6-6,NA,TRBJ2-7,CASSSPRSLNYEQYF,TGTGCCAGCAGCTCTCCACGGTCTCTCAATTACGAGCAGTACTTC
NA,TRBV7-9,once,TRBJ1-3,CASSEGLFSGNTIYF,TGTGCCAGCAGCGAGGGGTTGTTCTCTGGAAACACCATATATTTT
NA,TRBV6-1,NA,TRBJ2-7,CASSEGGQYEQYF,TGTGCCAGCAGTGAAGGAGGGCAGTACGAGCAGTACTTC
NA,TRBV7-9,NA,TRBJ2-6,CASSLVSPARANVLTF,TGTGCCAGCAGCTTAGTTAGTCCGGCGAGGGCCAACGTCCTGACTTTC
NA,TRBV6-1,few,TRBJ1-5,CASSELEYQPQHF,TGTGCCAGCAGTGAACTGGAGTATCAGCCCCAGCATTTT
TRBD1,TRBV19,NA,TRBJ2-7,CASSDRAHSYEQYF,TGTGCCAGTAGTGACAGGGCCCACTCCTACGAGCAGTACTTC
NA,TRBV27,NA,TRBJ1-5,CASSWASNQPQHF,TGTGCCAGCAGTTGGGCTAGCAATCAGCCCCAGCATTTT
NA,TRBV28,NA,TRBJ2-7,CASSPAGTPRGEQYF,TGTGCCAGCAGCCCCGCCGGGACTCCCAGAGGCGAGCAGTACTTC
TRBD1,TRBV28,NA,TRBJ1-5,CASSLPGDRDQPQHF,TGTGCCAGCAGTTTACCTGGGGACAGGGATCAGCCCCAGCATTTT
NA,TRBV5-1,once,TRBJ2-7,CASSLEGRSPDEQYF,TGCGCCAGCAGCTTGGAAGGGCGCTCTCCGGACGAGCAGTACTTC
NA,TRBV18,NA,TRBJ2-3,CASSPDTSYSTDTQYF,TGTGCCAGCTCACCTGACACTAGTTATAGCACAGATACGCAGTATTTT
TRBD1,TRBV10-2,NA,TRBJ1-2,CASSEPDRVGGYTF,TGCGCCAGCAGTGAGCCGGACAGGGTAGGCGGCTACACCTTC
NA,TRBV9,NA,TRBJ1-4,CASSAGTTLGEKLFF,TGTGCCAGCAGCGCGGGGACCACCCTGGGGGAAAAACTGTTTTTT
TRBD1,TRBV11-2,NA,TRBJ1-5,CASSLDRAGNQPQHF,TGTGCCAGCAGCTTGGACAGGGCGGGCAATCAGCCCCAGCATTTT
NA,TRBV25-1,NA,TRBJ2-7,CASSHRGPHEQYF,TGTGCCAGCAGTCACCGGGGTCCCCACGAGCAGTACTTC
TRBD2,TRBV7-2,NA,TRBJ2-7,CASSFSGSGGSYEQYF,TGTGCCAGCAGCTTCTCCGGCAGCGGGGGGTCCTACGAGCAGTACTTC
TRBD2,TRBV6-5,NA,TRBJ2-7,CASSYSRLAILEEQYF,TGTGCCAGCAGTTACTCTCGACTAGCGATCCTTGAGGAGCAGTACTTC
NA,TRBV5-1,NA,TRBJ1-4,CASSLESGAGEKLFF,TGCGCCAGCAGCTTGGAGTCGGGGGCAGGTGAAAAACTGTTTTTT
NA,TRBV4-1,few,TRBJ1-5,CASSQAGNSNQPQHF,TGCGCCAGCAGCCAGGCAGGGAATAGCAATCAGCCCCAGCATTTT
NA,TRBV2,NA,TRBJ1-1,CASGSGGAEAFF,TGTGCCAGCGGGAGCGGGGGCGCTGAAGCTTTCTTT
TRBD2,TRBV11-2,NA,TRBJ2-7,CASSYSGTKIYEQYF,TGTGCCAGCAGCTACTCCGGGACTAAAATATACGAGCAGTACTTC
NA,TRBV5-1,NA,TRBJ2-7,CASSLTGGEQYF,TGCGCCAGCAGCCTCACTGGGGGCGAGCAGTACTTC
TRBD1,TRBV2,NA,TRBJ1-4,CASEQGGNEKLFF,TGTGCCAGCGAACAGGGGGGGAACGAAAAACTGTTTTTT
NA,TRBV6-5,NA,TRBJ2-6,CASSFLGSSGANVLTF,TGTGCCAGCAGTTTCCTCGGATCCTCTGGGGCCAACGTCCTGACTTTC
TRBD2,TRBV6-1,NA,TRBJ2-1,CASALRLAGGEQFF,TGTGCCAGCGCGTTAAGGCTAGCGGGAGGTGAGCAGTTCTTC
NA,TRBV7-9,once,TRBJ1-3,CASSWMKGDPGNTIYF,TGTGCCAGCAGCTGGATGAAGGGGGACCCTGGAAACACCATATATTTT
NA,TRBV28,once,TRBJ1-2,CASTGNYGYTF,TGTGCCAGCACTGGAAACTATGGCTACACCTTC
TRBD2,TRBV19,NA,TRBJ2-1,CASSIQGSGRIEQFF,TGTGCCAGTAGTATACAGGGTAGCGGGAGAATTGAGCAGTTCTTC
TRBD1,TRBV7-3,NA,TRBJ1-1,CASSLGTGRSTEAFF,TGTGCCAGCAGCTTAGGGACAGGTCGAAGCACTGAAGCTTTCTTT
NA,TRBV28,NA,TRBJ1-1,CASRLGGTGTSEAFF,TGTGCCAGCAGGTTGGGGGGCACAGGGACGTCTGAAGCTTTCTTT
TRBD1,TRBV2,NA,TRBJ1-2,CASSGSRGLGGYTF,TGTGCCAGCAGTGGGAGCAGGGGGCTGGGTGGCTACACCTTC